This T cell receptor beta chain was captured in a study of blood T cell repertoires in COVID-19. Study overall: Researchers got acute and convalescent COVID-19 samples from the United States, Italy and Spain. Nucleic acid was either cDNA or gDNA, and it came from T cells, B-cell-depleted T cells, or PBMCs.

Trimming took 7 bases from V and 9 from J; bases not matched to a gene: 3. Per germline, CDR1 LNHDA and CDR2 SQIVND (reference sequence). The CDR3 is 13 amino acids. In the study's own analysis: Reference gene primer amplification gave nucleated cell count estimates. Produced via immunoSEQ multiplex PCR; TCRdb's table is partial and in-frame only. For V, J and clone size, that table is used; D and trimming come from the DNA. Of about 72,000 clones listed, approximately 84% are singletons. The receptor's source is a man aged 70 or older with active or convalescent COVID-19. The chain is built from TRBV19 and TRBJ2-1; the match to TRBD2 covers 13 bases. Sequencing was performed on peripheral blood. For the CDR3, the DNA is TGTGCCAGTACCGGACTAGCGGGAGTTGAGCAGTTCTTC. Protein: CASTGLAGVEQFF. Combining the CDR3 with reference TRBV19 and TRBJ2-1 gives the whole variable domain DGGITQSPKYLFRKEGQNVTLSCEQNLNHDAMYWYRQDPGQGLRLIYYSQIVNDFQKGDIAEGYSVSREKKESFPLTVTSAQKNPTAFYLCASTGLAGVEQFFGPGTRLTVL.